The clone carrying this TCR beta chain was counted between two and nine times. This entry is derived from a study of T cells in Graves' hyperthyroidism and ophthalmopathy. What was amplified from RNA transcripts were TCR beta CDR3 regions. HTBI primers drove first-round RT-PCR of the TCR CDR3. MiXCR, applied by TCRdb to the multiplex PCR reads, yields one record per CDR3 protein. This sample has over 200,000 distinct CDR3 sequences; 17% occur once, and the top ten carry around 50%. If no ophthalmopathy progression occurred within 18 months, Graves' hyperthyroidism was stable. From germline, CDR1 is SGHRS and CDR2 YFSETQ. This CDR3 has 14 residues. Trimming at V came to 3 bases and at J to 2 bases, leaving 5 bases not matched to a gene.

Source material: blood. The source of this sequence is a man between 45 and 60 years old with Graves' hyperthyroidism. This chain links TRBV5-1 with TRBJ2-7; TRBD2 matches 7 bases. In DNA, the CDR3 is TGCGCCAGCAGCTCTCGTGGACTAGCCTACGAGCAGTACTTC. It codes for CASSSRGLAYEQYF.